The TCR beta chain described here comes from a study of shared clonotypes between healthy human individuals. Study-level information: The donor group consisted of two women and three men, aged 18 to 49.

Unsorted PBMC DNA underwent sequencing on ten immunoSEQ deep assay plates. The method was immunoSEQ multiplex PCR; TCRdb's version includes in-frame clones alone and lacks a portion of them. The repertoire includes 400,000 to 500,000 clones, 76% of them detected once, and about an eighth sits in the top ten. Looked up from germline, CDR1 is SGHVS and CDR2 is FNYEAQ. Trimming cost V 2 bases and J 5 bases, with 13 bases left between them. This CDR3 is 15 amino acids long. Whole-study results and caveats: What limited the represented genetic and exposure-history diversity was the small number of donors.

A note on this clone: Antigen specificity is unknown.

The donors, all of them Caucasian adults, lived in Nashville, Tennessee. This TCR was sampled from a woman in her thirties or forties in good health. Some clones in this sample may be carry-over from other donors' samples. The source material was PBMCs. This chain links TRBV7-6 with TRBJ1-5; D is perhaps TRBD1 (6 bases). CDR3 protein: CASSLQQGEHQPQHF. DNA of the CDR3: TGTGCCAGCAGCTTACAACAGGGAGAGCATCAGCCCCAGCATTTT.